The clone carrying this TCR beta chain was seen a few times. Its specificity is not known. The sample originates from a study of cytomegalovirus exposure and HLA in healthy donors. General study results and limits: TCR beta sequences reportedly predicted most subjects' HLA-A and HLA-B alleles accurately. An analysis was carried out later, and it reportedly showed fewer N-insertions in an Asian-associated ancestry cluster than the roughly 670-donor mean.

Though nominally healthy at sampling, donors likely had unrecorded immune exposures. The PCR was carried out with 60 Vbeta primers and 13 Jbeta primers. Assay used: immunoSEQ multiplex PCR; TCRdb lists only in-frame clones, some missing. The sample holds around 170,000 clones, 65% to 85% seen once. V lost 0 bases and J lost 4; bases outside the gene matches: 3. The length of the CDR3 is 16 residues. Germline assignment: CDR1 MRHNA and CDR2 SNTAGT. The V gene is TRBV6-4, the J gene TRBJ2-3, with 11 nucleotides matching TRBD2. This sequence originates from a woman in her late teens or twenties in good health and CMV-seronegative. The material sequenced was PBMCs. In DNA, the CDR3 is TGTGCCAGCAGTGACTCCCTAGCGGGGGGCCCAGATACGCAGTATTTT. This gives the protein CASSDSLAGGPDTQYF.